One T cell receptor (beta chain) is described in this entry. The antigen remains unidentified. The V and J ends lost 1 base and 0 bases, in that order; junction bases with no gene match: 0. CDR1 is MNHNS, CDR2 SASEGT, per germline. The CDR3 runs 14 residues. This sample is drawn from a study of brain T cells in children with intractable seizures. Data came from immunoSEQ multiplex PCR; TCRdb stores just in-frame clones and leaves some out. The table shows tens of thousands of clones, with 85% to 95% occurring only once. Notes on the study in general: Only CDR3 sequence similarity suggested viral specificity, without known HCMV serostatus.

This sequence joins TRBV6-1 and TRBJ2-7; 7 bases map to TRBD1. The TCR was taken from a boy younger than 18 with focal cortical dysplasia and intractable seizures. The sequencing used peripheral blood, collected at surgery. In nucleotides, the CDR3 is TGTGCCAGCAGTGAAGGGGACAGCTCCTACGAGCAGTACTTC. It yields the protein CASSEGDSSYEQYF.